The present entry profiles one T cell receptor beta chain with its context. No cognate antigen has been identified for it. No much larger clonotype is one base removed from it; base qualities were not supplied. The collaborating institutions used their own protocols to collect whole blood in K2EDTA tubes. Collaborator samples were shipped for TCRbeta analysis as frozen whole blood, isolated PBMCs, or DNA extracted from either sample type. The sample belongs to a study of blood T cell repertoires in COVID-19 (dated by TCRdb to 2020 to 2022). Context from the whole study: Samples from collaborators originated in the United States, Italy and Spain and spanned both the acute and convalescent phases of COVID-19. The material from the prospective study consisted of cDNA or gDNA derived from T cells, B-cell-depleted T cells, or PBMCs. Deeply sampled blood TCRbeta repertoires from subjects exposed to, actively infected with, or recovered from COVID-19 were included in the dataset. A freely available public database, intended as a resource for researchers studying the immune response to SARS-CoV-2, is where the repertoires were released. The samples were drawn from two sources: the first 160 participants of the ongoing ImmuneRACE study, and over 950 subjects contributed by 6 global collaborators. The sample metadata nearly always contained a de-identified subject ID, COVID-19 status, age in years and sex. HLA class I and class II types, where available, came from metadata supplied by the sample provider rather than from assay-based typing.

The paper's findings and limits, for the study overall: The quantity of clinical and demographic metadata differed by source and by participant and was supplied without curation.

Relative to germline, V is missing 2 bases and J is missing 8 bases, with 12 bases of the junction outside any gene match. CDR1 SEHNR and CDR2 FQNEAQ are derived from the germline V gene (reference sequence). From the cysteine through the phenylalanine, the CDR3 covers 17 amino acids. Only the CDR3 region is kept as DNA, spanning 51 bases read in frame from base 1. TCRbeta CDR3 regions were amplified from genomic DNA by means of the immunoSEQ Assay, a bias-controlled multiplex PCR. The study's own analysis went as follows. The number of nucleated cells in each sample was estimated by amplification of reference gene primers within the assay. To quantify the absolute abundance of each unique TCRbeta CDR3 rearrangement, sequence reads were collapsed and filtered. For each sample, productive Simpson clonality was calculated as the square root of Simpson's diversity index over productive rearrangements. TCRdb took this table from immuneACCESS and kept in-frame rearrangements with V and J called. Such tables lack part of the clones; where checked against another copy, unresolved V genes explain under half of the gap, and the rest is unexplained. V and J calls and clone size are as listed in that table; D and trimming were resolved from the DNA. This sample lists around 300,000 clones; 80% to 90% were detected once. More than 9.5% of the sample is held by the ten biggest clonotypes.

This TCR was recovered from a woman in her 70s with acute or convalescent COVID-19. Source material: peripheral blood. The rearranged segments are TRBV7-9 and TRBJ1-4; TRBD1 aligns with 9 central bases. CDR3 sequence: CASSLYRDRVSGEKLFF. The nucleotide sequence reads TGTGCCAGCAGCTTATACCGGGACAGGGTTTCAGGAGAAAAACTGTTTTTT.